Listed below are T cell receptor beta chains from one sample, sequenced in a study of blood T cell repertoires in COVID-19. Clones were sequenced by immunoSEQ multiplex PCR, and TCRdb holds only the in-frame ones, with some missing. The sample has about 480,000 clones, roughly 90% seen once. Material: PBMCs or T cells enriched from blood (not recorded which). These receptor sequences come from a woman aged 40 to 50 who had recovered from COVID-19. CDR3s include the opening cysteine and the closing phenylalanine or tryptophan. Some rows mark clone size as missing; the rest say once, few, many or name a class of expanded clone.

abundance | j_gene | v_gene | CDR3aa
few | TRBJ1-2 | TRBV6-5 | CATAQGYLVGYTF
NA | TRBJ1-4 | TRBV10-2 | CASSQGLGEKLFF
NA | TRBJ2-5 | TRBV5-1 | CASSFSGQGASRETQYF
NA | TRBJ1-5 | TRBV5-8 | CASSLTGAYSNQPQHF
NA | TRBJ1-5 | TRBV7-2 | CASSFNGQFKLQHF
NA | TRBJ2-1 | TRBV27 | CASRDNLVYPYNEQFF
once | TRBJ1-5 | TRBV5-1 | CASSLEAGGNQPQHF
NA | TRBJ1-3 | TRBV7-2 | CASSLAGPKSSGNTIYF
NA | TRBJ2-7 | TRBV6-5 | CASSSMTGGFYEQYF
NA | TRBJ2-1 | TRBV7-2 | CASSRQAYNEQFF
NA | TRBJ1-4 | TRBV5-8 | CASSLTTGNEKLFF
NA | TRBJ2-2 | TRBV6-5 | CASSYSTGKNTGELFF
NA | TRBJ1-1 | TRBV2 | CASSVSDTEAFF
NA | TRBJ1-4 | TRBV24-1 | CATSEGQFEKLFF
NA | TRBJ2-1 | TRBV5-4 | CASSTGHLYNEQFF
NA | TRBJ2-7 | TRBV18 | CASSPSGLAGAYEQYF
NA | TRBJ2-1 | TRBV11-3 | CASSLIAGVSSYNEQFF
once | TRBJ2-7 | TRBV11-3 | CASSLAGLAFEQYF
NA | TRBJ2-1 | TRBV7-6 | CASSLDVGLAGGNLYNEQFF
NA | TRBJ2-7 | TRBV5-1 | CASSIMGPGFDEQYF
NA | TRBJ1-1 | TRBV2 | CASSWGTGAEAFF
NA | TRBJ1-1 | TRBV2 | CASGVGGTEAFF